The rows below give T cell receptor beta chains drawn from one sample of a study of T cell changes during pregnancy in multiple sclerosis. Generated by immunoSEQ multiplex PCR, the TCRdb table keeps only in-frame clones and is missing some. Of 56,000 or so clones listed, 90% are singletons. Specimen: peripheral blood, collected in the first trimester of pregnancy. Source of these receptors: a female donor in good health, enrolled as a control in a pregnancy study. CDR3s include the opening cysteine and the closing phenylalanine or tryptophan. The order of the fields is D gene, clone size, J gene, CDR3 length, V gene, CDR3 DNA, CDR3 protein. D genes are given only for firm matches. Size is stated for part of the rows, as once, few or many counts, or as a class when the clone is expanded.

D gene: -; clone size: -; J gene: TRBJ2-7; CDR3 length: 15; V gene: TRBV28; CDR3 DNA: TGTGCCAGCAGTTTCCCCAGGGGAAGCTCCTACGAGCAGTACTTC; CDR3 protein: CASSFPRGSSYEQYF
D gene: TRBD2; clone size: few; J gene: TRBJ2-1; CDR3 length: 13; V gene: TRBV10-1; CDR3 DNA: TGCGCCAGCTCGCTAGCGGTCCACAATGAGCAGTTCTTC; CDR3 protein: CASSLAVHNEQFF
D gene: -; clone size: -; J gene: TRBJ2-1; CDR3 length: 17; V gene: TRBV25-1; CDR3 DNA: TGTGCCAGCAGTGAATTGCTAAGAGGACGGACTTACAATGAGCAGTTCTTC; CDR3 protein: CASSELLRGRTYNEQFF
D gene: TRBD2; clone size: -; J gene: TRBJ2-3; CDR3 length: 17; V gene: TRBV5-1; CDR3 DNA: TGCGCCAGCAGCTCAGGACTAGCGGGAGTGCCTACAGATACGCAGTATTTT; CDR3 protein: CASSSGLAGVPTDTQYF
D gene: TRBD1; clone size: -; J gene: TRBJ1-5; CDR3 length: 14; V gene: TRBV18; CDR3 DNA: TGTGCCAGCTCACAACAGGGGGGGCATCAGCCCCAGCATTTT; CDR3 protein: CASSQQGGHQPQHF
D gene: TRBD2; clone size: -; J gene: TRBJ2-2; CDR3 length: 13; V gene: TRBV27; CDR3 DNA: TGTGCCAGCAGTTTGGGGGGGAACGGGGAGCTGTTTTTT; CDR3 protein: CASSLGGNGELFF
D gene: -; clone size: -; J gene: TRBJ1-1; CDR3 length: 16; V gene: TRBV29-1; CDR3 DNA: TGCAGCGTCCGAGCGGCGGGGATCCCCATGAACACTGAAGCTTTCTTT; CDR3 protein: CSVRAAGIPMNTEAFF
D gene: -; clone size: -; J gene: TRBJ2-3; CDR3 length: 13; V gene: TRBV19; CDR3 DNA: TGTGCCAGTAGTATAGGCCTAGCGGATACGCAGTATTTT; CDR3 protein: CASSIGLADTQYF
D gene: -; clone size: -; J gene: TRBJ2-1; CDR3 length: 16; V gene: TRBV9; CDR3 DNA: TGTGCCAGCAGCCCCCGAGGGTCAGGATCCTACAATGAGCAGTTCTTC; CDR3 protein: CASSPRGSGSYNEQFF
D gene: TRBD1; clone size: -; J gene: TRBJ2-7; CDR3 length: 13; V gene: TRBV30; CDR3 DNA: TGTGCCTGGAGTGAAGGTCAGGGGGACGAGCAGTACTTC; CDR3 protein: CAWSEGQGDEQYF
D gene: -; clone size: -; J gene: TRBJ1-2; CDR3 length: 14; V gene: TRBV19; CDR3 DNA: TGTGCCAGTAGTTCCCTGGGCAGGCTCTATGGCTACACCTTC; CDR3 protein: CASSSLGRLYGYTF
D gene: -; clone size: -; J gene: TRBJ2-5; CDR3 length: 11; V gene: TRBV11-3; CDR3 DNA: TGTGCCAGCAGCGCGGGGGAGACCCAGTACTTC; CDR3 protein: CASSAGETQYF
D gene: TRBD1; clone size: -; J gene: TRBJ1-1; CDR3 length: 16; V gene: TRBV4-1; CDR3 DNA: TGCGCCAGCAGCCTACGACAGGGGGCTCTGAACACTGAAGCTTTCTTT; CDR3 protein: CASSLRQGALNTEAFF
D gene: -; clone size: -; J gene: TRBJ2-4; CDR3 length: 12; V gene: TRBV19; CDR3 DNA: TGTGCCAGTAGTATTACGGCGGACATTCAGTACTTC; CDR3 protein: CASSITADIQYF
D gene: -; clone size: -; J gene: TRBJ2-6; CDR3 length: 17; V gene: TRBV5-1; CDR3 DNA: TGCGCCAGCAGCTTTACAACTACCGCCTCTGGGGCCAACGTCCTGACTTTC; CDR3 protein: CASSFTTTASGANVLTF
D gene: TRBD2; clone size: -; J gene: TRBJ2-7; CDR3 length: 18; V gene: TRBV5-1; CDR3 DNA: TGCGCCAGCAGCTTCGGGGGACTAGCGGGAGGGATACACCACGAGCAGTACTTC; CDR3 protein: CASSFGGLAGGIHHEQYF
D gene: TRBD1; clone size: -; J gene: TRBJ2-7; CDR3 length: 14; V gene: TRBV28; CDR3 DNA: TGTGCCAGCAGTCTCCCGACAGGGCAGAACGAGCAGTACTTC; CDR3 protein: CASSLPTGQNEQYF
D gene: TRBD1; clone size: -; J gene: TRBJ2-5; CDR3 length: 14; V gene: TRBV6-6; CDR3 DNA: TGTGCCAGCAGTGCCTCGACAGGGGGTGAGACCCAGTACTTC; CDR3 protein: CASSASTGGETQYF
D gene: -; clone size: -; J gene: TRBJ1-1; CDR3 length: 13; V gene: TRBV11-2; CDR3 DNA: TGTGCCAGCAGCTTAGCAGGGGAGGGTGAAGCTTTCTTT; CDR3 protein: CASSLAGEGEAFF
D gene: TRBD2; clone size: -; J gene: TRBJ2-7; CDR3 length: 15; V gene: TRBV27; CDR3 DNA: TGTGCCAGCAGTTTAGGCGTACTAGCGGGCGACGAGCAGTACTTC; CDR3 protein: CASSLGVLAGDEQYF
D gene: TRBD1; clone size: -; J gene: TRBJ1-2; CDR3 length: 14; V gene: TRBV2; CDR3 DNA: TGTGCCAGCAGATGGGACAGGGCAGGGCGCGGCTACACCTTC; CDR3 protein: CASRWDRAGRGYTF
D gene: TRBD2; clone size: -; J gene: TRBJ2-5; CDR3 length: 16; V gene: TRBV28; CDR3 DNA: TGTGCCAGCAGTTTACCGCTAGCGGGAGCCCAAGAGACCCAGTACTTC; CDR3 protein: CASSLPLAGAQETQYF
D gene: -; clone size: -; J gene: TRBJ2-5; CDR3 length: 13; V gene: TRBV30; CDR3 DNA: TGTGCCTGGAGCGGGGGGCCGGGGGAGACCCAGTACTTC; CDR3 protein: CAWSGGPGETQYF
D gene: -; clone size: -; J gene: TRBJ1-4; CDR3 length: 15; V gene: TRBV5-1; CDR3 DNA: TGCGCCAGCAGCTTGGATGGCACATCTAATGAAAAACTGTTTTTT; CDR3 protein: CASSLDGTSNEKLFF
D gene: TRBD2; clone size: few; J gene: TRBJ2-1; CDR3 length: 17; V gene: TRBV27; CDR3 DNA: TGTGCCAGCAGTTCGGGGGGGGGAGGGAGCTCCTACAATGAGCAGTTCTTC; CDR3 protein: CASSSGGGGSSYNEQFF
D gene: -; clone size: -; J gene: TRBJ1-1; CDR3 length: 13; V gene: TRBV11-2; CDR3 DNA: TGTGCCAGCACCACCAGAATCAACACTGAAGCTTTCTTT; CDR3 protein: CASTTRINTEAFF
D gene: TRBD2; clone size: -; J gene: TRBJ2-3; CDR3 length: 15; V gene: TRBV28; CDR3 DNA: TGTGCCAGCAGGATAGTCGGACTAGCGCGAGATACGCAGTATTTT; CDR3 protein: CASRIVGLARDTQYF
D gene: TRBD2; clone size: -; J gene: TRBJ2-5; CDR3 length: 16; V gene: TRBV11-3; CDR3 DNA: TGTGCCAGCAGCTACCGTAGCGGGAGGGCCAAAAAGACCCAGTACTTC; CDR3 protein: CASSYRSGRAKKTQYF
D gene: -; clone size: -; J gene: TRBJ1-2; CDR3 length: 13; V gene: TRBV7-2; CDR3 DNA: TGTGCCAGCAGCTTAGCATCAGGGTCTGGCTACACCTTC; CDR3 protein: CASSLASGSGYTF
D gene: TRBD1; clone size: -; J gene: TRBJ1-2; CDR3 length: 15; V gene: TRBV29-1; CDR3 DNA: TGCAGCGTTGAACTGGGCCAGGGGGGAGGCTATGGCTACACCTTC; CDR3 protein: CSVELGQGGGYGYTF
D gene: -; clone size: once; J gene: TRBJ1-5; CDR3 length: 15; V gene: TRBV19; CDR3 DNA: TGTGCCAGTACTTTTTATTACGGGAGCAATCAGCCCCAGCATTTT; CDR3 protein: CASTFYYGSNQPQHF
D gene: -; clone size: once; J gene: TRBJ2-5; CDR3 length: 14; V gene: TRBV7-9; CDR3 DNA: TGTGCCAGCAGCTCCAGGGGTATACAAGAGACCCAGTACTTC; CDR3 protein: CASSSRGIQETQYF
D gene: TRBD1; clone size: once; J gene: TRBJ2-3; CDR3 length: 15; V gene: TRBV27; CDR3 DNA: TGTGCCAGCAGTTCTCCAAACAGGGGGTATGATACGCAGTATTTT; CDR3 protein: CASSSPNRGYDTQYF
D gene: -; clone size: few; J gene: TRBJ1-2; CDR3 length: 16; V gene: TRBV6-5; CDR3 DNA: TGTGCCAGCAGTTTCTGGGGGGGAAACTCTAACTATGGCTACACCTTC; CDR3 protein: CASSFWGGNSNYGYTF
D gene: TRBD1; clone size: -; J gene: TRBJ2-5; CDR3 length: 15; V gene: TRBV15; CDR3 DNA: TGTGCCACCCGAGGGGGCTGGGGTGACCGGGAGACCCAGTACTTC; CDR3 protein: CATRGGWGDRETQYF
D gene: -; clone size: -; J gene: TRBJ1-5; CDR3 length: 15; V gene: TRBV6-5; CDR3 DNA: -; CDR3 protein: CASTSGQGPHQPQHF
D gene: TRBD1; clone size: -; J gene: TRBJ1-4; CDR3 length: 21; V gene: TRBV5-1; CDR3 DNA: TGCGCCAGCAGCTCACCAACAGGACAGGGATCCGGATCGGCAACTAATGAAAAACTGTTTTTT; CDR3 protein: CASSSPTGQGSGSATNEKLFF
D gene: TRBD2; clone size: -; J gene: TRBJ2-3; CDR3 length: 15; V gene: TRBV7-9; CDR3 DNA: TGTGCCAGCAGCATCGGACTAGCGAGCCAGGATACGCAGTATTTT; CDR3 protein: CASSIGLASQDTQYF
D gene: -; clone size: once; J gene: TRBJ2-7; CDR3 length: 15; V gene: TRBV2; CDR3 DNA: TGTGCCAGCAGTGAATCAGGGGGGACGATATACGAGCAGTACTTC; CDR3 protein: CASSESGGTIYEQYF
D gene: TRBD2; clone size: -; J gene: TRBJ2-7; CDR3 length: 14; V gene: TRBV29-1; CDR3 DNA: TGCAGCGTTGAAATAGCGGGAGGTGGAAGCGAGCAGTACTTC; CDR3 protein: CSVEIAGGGSEQYF
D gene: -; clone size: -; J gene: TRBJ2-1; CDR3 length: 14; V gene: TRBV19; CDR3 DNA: TGTGCCAGTAGTATAGCCGGGACATCGGCTGAGCAGTTCTTC; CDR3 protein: CASSIAGTSAEQFF
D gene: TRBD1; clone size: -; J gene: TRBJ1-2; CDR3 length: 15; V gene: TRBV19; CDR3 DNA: TGTGCCAGTAGGGACAGGTCGGTCGGGAACTATGGCTACACCTTC; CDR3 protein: CASRDRSVGNYGYTF
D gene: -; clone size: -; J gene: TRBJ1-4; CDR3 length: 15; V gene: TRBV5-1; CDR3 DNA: TGCGCCAGCAGCTCCATCGGGGGAACTAATGAAAAACTGTTTTTT; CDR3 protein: CASSSIGGTNEKLFF
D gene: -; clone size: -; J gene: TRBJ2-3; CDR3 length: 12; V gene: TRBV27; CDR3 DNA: TGTGCCAGCAGCGGACTCACAGATACGCAGTATTTT; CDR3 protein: CASSGLTDTQYF